This passage covers 23 T cell receptor beta chains from one sample sequenced in a study of blood T cells in healthy people across ages (dated by TCRdb to the mid-2010s). Libraries were constructed by 5' RACE. The data were produced on an Illumina HiSeq 2500. A second about 7 to 11 cycle PCR used a sample-barcoded 5' primer and a J-beta primer mix. The raw public data were reprocessed by TCRdb itself: fastp quality trimming at Q25, MiXCR clonotype calling, in-frame beta chains only. CDR3 protein duplicates are merged, each entry listing the most common genes and DNA. The sample records roughly 550,000 distinct CDR3 sequences, 24% of which are singletons. The leading ten clones occupy 8.5% to 9.5% of the sample. The data were also submitted as part of a second study, on T cells of mothers and their children.

The sequenced sample consisted of blood. Every receptor here comes from a boy younger than 18 in good health.

CDR3 protein: CASREGGHYEQYF. The CDR3 nucleotides read TGTGCCAGCAGGGAGGGGGGGCACTACGAGCAGTACTTC. This rearrangement joins TRBV7-2 to TRBJ2-5; the D gene is possibly TRBD2 (7 bases). The J call is in doubt because the DNA end fits TRBJ2-7 better. This CDR3 region has 13 residues. Germline CDR1 is SGHTA and CDR2 is FQGNSA.

The chain is built from TRBV15 and TRBJ2-5; D gene uncertain. The better agreement between TRBJ2-7 and the DNA end casts doubt on the J call. Germline assignment: CDR1 LNHNV and CDR2 YYDKDF (reference sequence). The CDR3 has 12 amino acids. The CDR3 here is CATSRDKGEQYF. CDR3 nucleotide sequence: TGTGCCACCAGCAGAGATAAGGGCGAGCAGTACTTC.

The chain combines TRBV4-1 with TRBJ1-2; TRBD1 agrees at 9 bases. The CDR3 extends over 15 amino acids. Germline V lookup: CDR1 MGHRA, CDR2 YSYEKL. The ends lost 3 bases at V and 0 bases at J; junction bases unmatched: 2. CDR3 coding DNA: TGCGCCAGCAGCCACTGGACAGGGGCTAACTATGGCTACACCTTC. Its translation: CASSHWTGANYGYTF.

The chain employs TRBV12-3 or TRBV12-4 and TRBJ2-1; unclear D gene. The V and J ends lost 5 bases and 0 bases respectively, with 11 bases between them. This CDR3 is built from 15 residues. CDR3 region: CASSRAGNSYNEQFF. Here the CDR3 DNA reads TGTGCCAGCAGTCGTGCTGGAAACTCCTACAATGAGCAGTTCTTC.

The J gene is TRBJ2-2, the V gene TRBV7-9; D is undetermined. V was shortened by 11 bases and J by 4 bases, with 8 bases between the two germline ends. The germline CDR1 and CDR2 sequences are SEHNR and FQNEAQ (reference sequence). The CDR3 sequence is 11 residues long. DNA of the CDR3: TGTGCCGGTGGGCGCACCGGGGAGCTGTTTTTT. Its protein product is CAGGRTGELFF.

The V call is TRBV19, the J call TRBJ2-5; 9 nucleotides agree with TRBD1. With 8 bases clipped from V and 7 bases from J, the junction kept 5 bases outside the gene matches. The CDR3 consists of 12 residues. Germline loops: CDR1 LNHDA, CDR2 SQIVND (reference sequence). The chain's CDR3 is CASGGQGGTQYF. CDR3 DNA: TGTGCCAGTGGGGGACAGGGAGGGACCCAGTACTTC.

The chain joins TRBV6-2 or TRBV6-3 to TRBJ2-5, with D tentatively TRBD2 (6 bases). The assigned J gene may be wrong: the sequence end matches TRBJ2-7 better. This CDR3 has 14 residues. Germline V CDR1 and CDR2: MNHEY, SVGEGT. CDR3 loop: CASSYYGGSYEQYF. The CDR3 region has the DNA TGTGCCAGCAGTTACTACGGGGGTTCCTACGAGCAGTACTTC.

This clonotype showed up just a few times. A junction boundary mismatches the germline segment, possibly from a read error. CDR3 sequence (DNA): TGTCCCAGGGAGGGGACAGGGCTTTTGGAGACCCAGTACTTC. Its translation is CPREGTGLLETQYF. This sequence joins TRBV27 and TRBJ2-1; 9 nucleotides match TRBD1. Near its end, the DNA agrees better with TRBJ2-5, so the J call may be wrong. CDR1 is MNHEY, CDR2 SMNVEV, per germline (reference sequence). CDR3 size: 14 residues.

This sequence joins TRBV3-1 and TRBJ2-1; TRBD2 matches at 9 bases. CDR1 is LGHDT, CDR2 YNNKEL, per germline (reference sequence). The CDR3 is 16 amino acids. The V and J ends lost 5 bases and 7 bases, in that order; junction bases with no gene match: 12. CDR3 amino acids: CASSSIAGVFGNEQFF. The CDR3 nucleotides are TGTGCCAGCAGCTCGATAGCGGGAGTATTCGGAAATGAGCAGTTCTTC.

V usage is TRBV11-2 and J usage is TRBJ2-5; 11 bases map to TRBD2. This CDR3 has 20 residues. The germline gives CDR1 SGHAT, CDR2 FQNNGV. V shed 4 bases and J 6 bases; nucleotides not matched to a gene: 22. The CDR3 region is CASSSRAPTSGALRGKTQYF. For the CDR3, the DNA is TGTGCCAGCAGCTCCCGGGCACCGACTAGCGGGGCCCTAAGAGGAAAGACCCAGTACTTC.

This clonotype was observed a few times. The chain carries TRBV7-2 and TRBJ2-1, with TRBD2 matching 10 bases. Per germline, CDR1 SGHTA and CDR2 FQGNSA. V lost 2 bases and J lost 6; bases outside the gene matches: 4. The CDR3 is 15 residues long. The CDR3 coding sequence is TGTGCCAGCAGCTTAATAGCGGGAGGTCCCAATGAGCAGTTCTTC. Translating gives CASSLIAGGPNEQFF.

V usage is TRBV19 and J usage is TRBJ2-7; 7 bases agree with TRBD1. Germline V gene data show CDR1 as LNHDA and CDR2 as SQIVND (reference sequence). The J segment lost 5 bases and the V segment lost 6 bases, leaving 10 bases of the junction unmatched. The CDR3 is 14 residues long. CDR3 sequence reads: CASSTDRVSNEQYF. The DNA for the CDR3 is TGTGCCAGTAGCACCGACAGGGTATCGAACGAGCAGTACTTC.

V usage is TRBV28 and J usage is TRBJ2-7; possibly TRBD1 for D (6 bases). The end of the DNA aligns better with TRBJ2-1, so the J call may be wrong. CDR3 length: 12 residues. The germline CDR1 and CDR2 sequences are MDHEN and SYDVKM. The CDR3 region is CASSRPRGEQFF. CDR3 in DNA: TGTGCCAGCAGTCGTCCCAGGGGTGAGCAGTTCTTC.

This chain's CDR3 is CASSQDFSVTEAFF. The CDR3, as DNA: TGCGCCAGCAGCCAAGATTTTTCGGTCACTGAAGCTTTCTTT. V gene TRBV4-1 combines with J gene TRBJ1-1; D is unresolved. Trimming pared 0 bases from V and 4 bases from J, leaving 9 bases between. CDR3 size: 14 residues. Per the germline V gene, CDR1 is MGHRA and CDR2 is YSYEKL.

This chain links TRBV20-1 with TRBJ2-5, with D perhaps TRBD1 (6 bases). V lost 8 bases to trimming and J lost 5 bases, with 18 bases between them. The V gene's germline CDR1 is DFQATT and CDR2 SNEGSKA (reference sequence). The CDR3 has 13 amino acids. Here the CDR3 DNA reads TGCAGTACCACGGACAGCGCCGCGGAGACCCAGTACTTC. This encodes CSTTDSAAETQYF.

The chain employs TRBV4-3 and TRBJ2-7; maybe TRBD2 (6 bases). The CDR3 sequence is 14 residues long. Trimming removed 6 bases from V and 7 bases from J, with 19 bases in between. Looked up from germline, CDR1 is LGHNA and CDR2 is YSLEER. CDR3 residues: CASSTSWGVGEQYF. CDR3 sequence (DNA): TGCGCCAGCAGTACTTCCTGGGGGGTGGGAGAGCAGTACTTC.

This clonotype was observed a few times. V and J are TRBV7-9 and TRBJ1-3, with a possible D match to TRBD1 (6 bases). V was trimmed by 6 bases and J by 2 bases, leaving 14 bases between them. The CDR3 totals 15 residues. CDR1 and CDR2 (germline): SEHNR, FQNEAQ (reference sequence). The CDR3, as DNA: TGTGCCAGCAGACCCACAGGGTCTGCTGGAAACACCATATATTTT. Amino acid sequence: CASRPTGSAGNTIYF.

This clonotype was counted only a few times. One junction end disagrees with the germline gene, perhaps due to a read error. The chain carries TRBV20-1 and TRBJ1-3; D remains unclear. The CDR3 length is 14 residues. CDR1 and CDR2 (germline): DFQATT, SNEGSKA (reference sequence). DNA of the CDR3: TGCAGTGCTAGGGCCGGGAGCTCTGGAACCACCATATATTTT. This codes for CSARAGSSGTTIYF.

This clonotype was seen at least ten times. The gene calls are TRBV5-1 and TRBJ2-5; D might be TRBD2 (5 bases). Per germline, CDR1 SGHRS and CDR2 YFSETQ. With 6 bases removed from V and 4 bases from J, the gap between germline ends came to 13 bases. The CDR3 loop spans 13 amino acids. The CDR3: CASTQTGVETQYF. The CDR3 DNA is TGCGCCAGCACCCAGACCGGGGTAGAGACCCAGTACTTC.

This chain connects TRBV9 to TRBJ2-5; tentatively, D is TRBD1 (5 bases). Near its end, the DNA agrees better with TRBJ2-1, so the J call may be wrong. There are 13 residues in the CDR3. Germline V gives CDR1 SGDLS, CDR2 YYNGEE. The CDR3 loop is CASSVATGDEQFF. CDR3 sequence (DNA): TGTGCCAGCAGCGTAGCCACAGGCGATGAGCAGTTCTTC.

As concerns this clonotype: The junction departs from germline at one end; a sequencing error may be responsible. The chain couples TRBV20-1 to TRBJ1-2; possibly TRBD1 for D (5 bases). The CDR3 runs 13 residues. In germline, CDR1 is DFQATT, CDR2 SNEGSKA (reference sequence). The CDR3 region has the DNA TGCAGAGCTAAAGGCCAGGGTAACTATGGCTACACCTTC. Its translation: CRAKGQGNYGYTF.

There are a few counts of this clonotype. The genes are TRBV5-1 and TRBJ1-3; D is uncertain. CDR1 is SGHRS, CDR2 YFSETQ, per germline. V was clipped by 3 bases and J by 4 bases, with 17 bases between them. The CDR3 spans 16 residues. The CDR3 sequence is CASSSIKLQYGNTIYF. CDR3 DNA sequence: TGCGCCAGCAGCTCAATCAAGCTACAGTACGGAAACACCATATATTTT.

The rearrangement joins TRBV9 to TRBJ1-6; 7 positions agree with TRBD1. Per germline, CDR1 SGDLS and CDR2 YYNGEE. The CDR3 consists of 15 residues. Germline trimming cut 4 bases from V and 9 bases from J; bases unmatched to any gene: 10. CDR3 DNA: TGTGCCAGCAGCCTAGGGACAGCCTCTTCTTCACCCCTCCACTTT. Protein sequence: CASSLGTASSSPLHF.